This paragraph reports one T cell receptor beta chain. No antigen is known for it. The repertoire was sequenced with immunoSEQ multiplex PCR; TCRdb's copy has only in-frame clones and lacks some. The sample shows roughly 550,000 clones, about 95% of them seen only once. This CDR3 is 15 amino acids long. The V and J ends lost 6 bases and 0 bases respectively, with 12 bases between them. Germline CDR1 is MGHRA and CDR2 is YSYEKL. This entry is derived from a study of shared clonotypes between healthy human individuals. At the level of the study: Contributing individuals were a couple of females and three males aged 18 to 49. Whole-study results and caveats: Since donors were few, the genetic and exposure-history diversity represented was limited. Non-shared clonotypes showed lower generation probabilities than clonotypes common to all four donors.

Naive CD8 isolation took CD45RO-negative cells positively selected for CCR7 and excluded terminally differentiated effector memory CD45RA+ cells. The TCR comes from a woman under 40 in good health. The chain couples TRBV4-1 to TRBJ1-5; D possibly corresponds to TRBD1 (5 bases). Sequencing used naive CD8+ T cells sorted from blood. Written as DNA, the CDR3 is TGCGCCAGCAGACCAGACAGATATAGCAATCAGCCCCAGCATTTT. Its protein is CASRPDRYSNQPQHF.